This passage covers 5 T cell receptor beta chains from one sample sequenced in a study of cytomegalovirus exposure and HLA in healthy donors. The study ran its PCR with 60 Vbeta and 13 Jbeta primers. The table came from immunoSEQ multiplex PCR; TCRdb's copy has only in-frame clones and leaves some out. Of 140,000 or so clones in the sample, approximately 79% are singletons; the top ten hold approximately 2.9%. Sample: PBMCs. These receptors all stem from a woman between 25 and 40 years old in good health and CMV-seronegative.

The V and J genes are TRBV5-1 and TRBJ2-2, with 11 bases fitting TRBD2. The CDR3 length is 18 residues. The ends lost 0 bases at V and 0 bases at J; junction bases unmatched: 4. The germline gives CDR1 SGHRS, CDR2 YFSETQ. As DNA, the CDR3 is TGCGCCAGCAGCTTGGCTGCTAGCGGGGGGCCGAACACCGGGGAGCTGTTTTTT. It encodes CASSLAASGGPNTGELFF.

The chain is built from TRBV9 and TRBJ2-1, with D perhaps matching TRBD2 (6 bases). Germline V gene data show CDR1 as SGDLS and CDR2 as YYNGEE. The V end lost 0 bases, the J end lost 0 bases, and 10 bases lay between the germline ends. This CDR3 has 16 amino acids. The CDR3 coding sequence is TGTGCCAGCAGCGTAGCTGCGGGGAGCTCCTACAATGAGCAGTTCTTC. Protein: CASSVAAGSSYNEQFF.

The chain recombines TRBV4-1 with TRBJ1-5; the match to TRBD1 covers 10 bases. Trimming removed 5 bases from V and 1 base from J; junction bases left unmatched: 2. Germline-derived CDR1 and CDR2 are MGHRA and YSYEKL. CDR3 length equals 15 residues. The CDR3 DNA reads TGCGCCAGCAGCTTGGACAGGGGGAGCAATCAGCCCCAGCATTTT. This gives the protein CASSLDRGSNQPQHF.

The chain links TRBV9 to TRBJ2-2; 8 bases agree with TRBD2. Looked up from germline, CDR1 is SGDLS and CDR2 is YYNGEE. V was clipped by 1 base and J by 5 bases; unmatched bases: 7. CDR3 length equals 16 residues. The CDR3 region has the DNA TGTGCCAGCAGCGTACAAACCTCTAGCGGGACCGGGGAGCTGTTTTTT. Translation: CASSVQTSSGTGELFF.

The rearrangement links TRBV27 to TRBJ2-7, with D possibly TRBD2 on 6 matching bases. The CDR3 loop spans 12 amino acids. Germline CDR1 reads MNHEY; CDR2 reads SMNVEV (reference sequence). Trimming pared 3 bases from V and 7 bases from J, leaving 10 bases between. CDR3 loop: CASSLGGWEQYF. The CDR3 DNA reads as TGTGCCAGCAGTTTGGGAGGATGGGAGCAGTACTTC.